The 10 T cell receptor beta chains reported below all come from one sample, sequenced in a study of blood T cell repertoires in COVID-19. Here immunoSEQ multiplex PCR was the method, and the copy in TCRdb shows in-frame clones only, minus some. Among about 170,000 clones listed, approximately 82% were seen once. The source material was peripheral blood. These receptors were obtained from a woman in her 70s who had recovered from COVID-19.

This clone was observed once. The chain joins TRBV5-1 to TRBJ2-1; 12 bases are shared with TRBD2. With 0 bases clipped from V and 5 bases from J, the junction kept 3 bases outside the gene matches. The CDR3 extends over 16 amino acids. Looked up from germline, CDR1 is SGHRS and CDR2 is YFSETQ. The CDR3 spells CASSLVLAGGDNEQFF. The DNA for the CDR3 is TGCGCCAGCAGCTTGGTCCTAGCGGGAGGGGACAATGAGCAGTTCTTC.

This clone was found a few times. This rearrangement joins TRBV5-1 to TRBJ2-7; 9 nucleotides align to TRBD2. This CDR3 has 15 residues. The junction had 11 bases not matched to a gene; V was cut back by 4 bases and J by 6 bases. Germline V gene data show CDR1 as SGHRS and CDR2 as YFSETQ. The chain's CDR3 is CASSDPGGGGGEQYF. For the CDR3, the DNA is TGCGCCAGCAGCGACCCGGGCGGGGGGGGCGGCGAGCAGTACTTC.

The chain employs TRBV6-2 or TRBV6-3 and TRBJ1-1; 9 bases are shared with TRBD1. The V gene's germline CDR1 is MNHEY and CDR2 SVGEGT. V lost 5 bases and J lost 11; bases outside the gene matches: 9. This CDR3 contains 13 residues. CDR3 nucleotide sequence: TGTGCCAGCAGTCAGCCGGGACAGGGTGGCGCTTTCTTT. Residues: CASSQPGQGGAFF.

V and J are TRBV7-9 and TRBJ2-7; TRBD2 aligns across 8 bases. The CDR3 consists of 18 residues. Germline V gene data show CDR1 as SEHNR and CDR2 as FQNEAQ (reference sequence). The V segment lost 1 base and the J segment 2 bases; nucleotides outside the gene matches: 13. CDR3: CASSLGFSGIGPPYEQYF. CDR3 nucleotide sequence: TGTGCCAGCAGCTTAGGGTTTAGCGGGATAGGTCCCCCCTACGAGCAGTACTTC.

The J gene is TRBJ1-6, the V gene TRBV7-2, with 7 bases that match TRBD1. CDR1 is SGHTA, CDR2 FQGNSA, per germline. This CDR3 has 15 residues. V shed 7 bases and J 5 bases; nucleotides not matched to a gene: 8. The CDR3 DNA reads as TGTGCCAGCACCACCACGGGGACAGATAATTCACCCCTCCACTTT. Translating it yields CASTTTGTDNSPLHF.

The chain combines TRBV7-9 with TRBJ2-7, with TRBD1 matching 8 bases. Germline V gene sequence: CDR1 SEHNR, CDR2 FQNEAQ (reference sequence). The CDR3 runs to 14 residues. J gave up 5 bases and V 3 bases, and 6 bases lay outside the gene matches. Here the CDR3 DNA reads TGTGCCAGCAGCTTTGGACAGGGCCCCGACGAGCAGTACTTC. Translated, it gives CASSFGQGPDEQYF. Full variable domain (rest looked up from reference TRBV7-9 and TRBJ2-7): DTGVSQNPRHKITKRGQNVTFRCDPISEHNRLYWYRQTLGQGPEFLTYFQNEAQLEKSRLLSDRFSAERPKGSFSTLEIQRTEQGDSAMYLCASSFGQGPDEQYFGPGTRLTVT.

The rearrangement links TRBV18 to TRBJ2-2, with D perhaps matching TRBD1 (6 bases). The CDR3 covers 17 residues. Germline CDR1 is KGHSH and CDR2 is LQKENI. Trimming shortened V by 2 bases and J by 1 base, and 14 bases separated the two germline ends. The CDR3 loop reads CASSPASGTRNTGELFF. The CDR3, as DNA: TGTGCCAGCTCACCAGCATCGGGGACAAGGAACACCGGGGAGCTGTTTTTT.

V gene TRBV5-1 combines with J gene TRBJ2-2, with TRBD1 identical over 8 bases. Germline trimming cut 1 base from V and 8 bases from J; bases unmatched to any gene: 13. The CDR3 has 17 amino acids. The germline CDR1 and CDR2 sequences are SGHRS and YFSETQ. The CDR3 DNA is TGCGCCAGCAGCTTGCCACCGGGACAGGCTGAAATGGGGGAGCTGTTTTTT. It is translated as CASSLPPGQAEMGELFF.

J is TRBJ2-1 and V is TRBV11-3, with D perhaps matching TRBD1 (6 bases). The CDR3 sequence is 12 residues long. Trimming cost V 5 bases and J 9 bases, with 11 bases left between them. Germline assignment: CDR1 SGHNT and CDR2 YENEEA. The CDR3 bases are TGTGCCAGCAGCCAGGGGTGGGGTGAGCAGTTCTTC. Translating gives CASSQGWGEQFF.

The chain recombines TRBV19 with TRBJ2-7; 7 bases match TRBD2. The CDR3 covers 14 residues. V lost 3 bases to trimming and J lost 1 base; unmatched junction nucleotides: 3. Per the germline V gene, CDR1 is LNHDA and CDR2 is SQIVND (reference sequence). This CDR3 reads CASSIGGSSYEQYF. The CDR3 DNA reads as TGTGCCAGTAGTATCGGGGGGAGTTCCTACGAGCAGTACTTC.